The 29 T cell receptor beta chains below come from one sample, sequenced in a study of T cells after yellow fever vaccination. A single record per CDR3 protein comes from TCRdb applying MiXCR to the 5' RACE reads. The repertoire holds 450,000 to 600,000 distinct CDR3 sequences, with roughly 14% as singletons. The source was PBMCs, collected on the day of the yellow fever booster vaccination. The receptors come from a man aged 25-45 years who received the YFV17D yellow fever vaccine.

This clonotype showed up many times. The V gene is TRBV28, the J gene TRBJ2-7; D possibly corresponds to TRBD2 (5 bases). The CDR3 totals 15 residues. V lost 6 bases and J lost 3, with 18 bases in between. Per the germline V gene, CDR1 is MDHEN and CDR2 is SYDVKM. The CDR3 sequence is CASSSPGLAIYEQYF. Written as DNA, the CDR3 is TGTGCCAGCAGCTCCCCCGGGTTAGCGATCTACGAGCAGTACTTC. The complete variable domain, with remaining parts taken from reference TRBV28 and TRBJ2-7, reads DVKVTQSSRYLVKRTGEKVFLECVQDMDHENMFWYRQDPGLGLRLIYFSYDVKMKEKGDIPEGYSVSREKKERFSLILESASTNQTSMYLCASSSPGLAIYEQYFGPGTRLTVT.

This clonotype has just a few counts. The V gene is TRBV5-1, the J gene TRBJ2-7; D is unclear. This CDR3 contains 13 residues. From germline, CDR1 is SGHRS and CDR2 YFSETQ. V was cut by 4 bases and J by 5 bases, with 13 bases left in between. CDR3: CASSPSLRDEQYF. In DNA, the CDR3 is TGCGCCAGCAGCCCTTCTCTAAGAGACGAGCAGTACTTC.

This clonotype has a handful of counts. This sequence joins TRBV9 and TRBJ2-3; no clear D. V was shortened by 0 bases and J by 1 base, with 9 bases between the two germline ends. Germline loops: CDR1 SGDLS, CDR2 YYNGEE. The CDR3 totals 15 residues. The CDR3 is CASSVVSSGTDTQYF. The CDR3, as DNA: TGTGCCAGCAGCGTAGTCAGTTCCGGCACAGATACGCAGTATTTT. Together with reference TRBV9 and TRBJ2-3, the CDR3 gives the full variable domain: DSGVTQTPKHLITATGQRVTLRCSPRSGDLSVYWYQQSLDQGLQFLIQYYNGEERAKGNILERFSAQQFPDLHSELNLSSLELGDSALYFCASSVVSSGTDTQYFGPGTRLTVL.

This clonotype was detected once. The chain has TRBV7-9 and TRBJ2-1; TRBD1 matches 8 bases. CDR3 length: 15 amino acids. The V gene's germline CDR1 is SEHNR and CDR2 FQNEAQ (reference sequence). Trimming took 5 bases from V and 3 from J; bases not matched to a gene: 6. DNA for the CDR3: TGTGCCAGCAGCATAGACAGGGGACTCTACAATGAGCAGTTCTTC. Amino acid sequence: CASSIDRGLYNEQFF. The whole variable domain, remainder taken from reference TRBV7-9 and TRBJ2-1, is DTGVSQNPRHKITKRGQNVTFRCDPISEHNRLYWYRQTLGQGPEFLTYFQNEAQLEKSRLLSDRFSAERPKGSFSTLEIQRTEQGDSAMYLCASSIDRGLYNEQFFGPGTRLTVL.

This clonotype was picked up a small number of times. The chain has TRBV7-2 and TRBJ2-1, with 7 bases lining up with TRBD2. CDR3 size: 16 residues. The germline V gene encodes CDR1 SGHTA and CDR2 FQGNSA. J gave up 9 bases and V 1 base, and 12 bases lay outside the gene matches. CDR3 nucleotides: TGTGCCAGCAGCTTAGATATAGGGCGGGAGACTATTGAGCAGTTCTTC. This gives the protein CASSLDIGRETIEQFF.

CDR3 DNA sequence: TGTGCCAGTAGTATACGGACAGGCACAGATACGCAGTATTTT. It translates to CASSIRTGTDTQYF. The chain links TRBV19 to TRBJ2-3, with D possibly TRBD1 on 6 matching bases. This CDR3 comprises 14 residues. Per the germline V gene, CDR1 is LNHDA and CDR2 is SQIVND (reference sequence). Trimming removed 2 bases from V and 1 base from J, with 7 bases in between.

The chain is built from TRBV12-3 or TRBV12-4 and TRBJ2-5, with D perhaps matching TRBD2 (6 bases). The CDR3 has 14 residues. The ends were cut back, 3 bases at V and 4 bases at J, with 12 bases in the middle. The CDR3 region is CASSLTRRVETQYF. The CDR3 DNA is TGTGCCAGCAGTTTGACGAGGAGGGTAGAGACCCAGTACTTC.

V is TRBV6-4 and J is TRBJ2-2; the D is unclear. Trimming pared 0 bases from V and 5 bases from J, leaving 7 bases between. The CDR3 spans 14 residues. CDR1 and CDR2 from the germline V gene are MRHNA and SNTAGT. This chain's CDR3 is CASSDSNGTGELFF. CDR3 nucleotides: TGTGCCAGCAGTGACTCGAACGGGACCGGGGAGCTGTTTTTT.

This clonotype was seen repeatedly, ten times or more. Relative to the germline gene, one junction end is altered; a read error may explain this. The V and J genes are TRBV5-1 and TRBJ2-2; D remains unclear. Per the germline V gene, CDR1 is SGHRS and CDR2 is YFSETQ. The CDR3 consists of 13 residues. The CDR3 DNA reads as TGTGCCAGCAGCTTGGCGGTCCCCGGGGAGCTGTTTTTT. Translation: CASSLAVPGELFF.

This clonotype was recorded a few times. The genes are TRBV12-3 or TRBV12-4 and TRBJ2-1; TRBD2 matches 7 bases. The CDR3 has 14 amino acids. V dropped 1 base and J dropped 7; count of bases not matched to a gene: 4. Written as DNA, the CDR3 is TGTGCCAGCAGTTTAGGACAGCGGGGAAATGAGCAGTTCTTC. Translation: CASSLGQRGNEQFF.

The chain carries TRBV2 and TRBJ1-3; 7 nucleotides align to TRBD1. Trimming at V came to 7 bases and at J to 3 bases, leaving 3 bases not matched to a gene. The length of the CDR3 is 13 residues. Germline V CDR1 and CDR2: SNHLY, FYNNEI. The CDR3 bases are TGTGCCAGCAACGACAGGGTTGGAAACACCATATATTTT. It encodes CASNDRVGNTIYF.

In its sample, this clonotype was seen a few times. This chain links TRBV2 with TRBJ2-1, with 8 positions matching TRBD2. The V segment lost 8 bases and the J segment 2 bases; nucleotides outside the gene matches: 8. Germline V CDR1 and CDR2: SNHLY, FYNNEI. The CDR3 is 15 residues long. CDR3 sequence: CASRTGTSAYNEQFF. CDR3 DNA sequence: TGTGCCAGCCGGACCGGGACTAGTGCCTACAATGAGCAGTTCTTC. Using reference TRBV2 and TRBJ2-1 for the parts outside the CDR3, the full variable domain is EPEVTQTPSHQVTQMGQEVILRCVPISNHLYFYWYRQILGQKVEFLVSFYNNEISEKSEIFDDQFSVERPDGSNFTLKIRSTKLEDSAMYFCASRTGTSAYNEQFFGPGTRLTVL.

The CDR3 here is CASRDTYNTQQYF. The CDR3 nucleotides are TGTGCCAGCAGGGACACCTACAACACCCAGCAGTACTTC. The V and J genes are TRBV6-1 and TRBJ2-7; D might be TRBD1 (5 bases). V was clipped by 6 bases and J by 8 bases, with 17 bases between them. This CDR3 has 13 amino acids. Germline V CDR1 and CDR2: MNHNS, SASEGT.

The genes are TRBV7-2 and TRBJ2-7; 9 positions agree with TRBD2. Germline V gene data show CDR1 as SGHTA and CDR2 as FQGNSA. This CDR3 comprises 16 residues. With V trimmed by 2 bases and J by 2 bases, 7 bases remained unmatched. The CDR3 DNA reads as TGTGCCAGCAGCTTACGAGTGACTAGCGGAACCTACGAGCAGTACTTC. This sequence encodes CASSLRVTSGTYEQYF. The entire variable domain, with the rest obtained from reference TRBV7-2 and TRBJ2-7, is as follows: GAGVSQSPSNKVTEKGKDVELRCDPISGHTALYWYRQSLGQGLEFLIYFQGNSAPDKSGLPSDRFSAERTGGSVSTLTIQRTQQEDSAVYLCASSLRVTSGTYEQYFGPGTRLTVT.

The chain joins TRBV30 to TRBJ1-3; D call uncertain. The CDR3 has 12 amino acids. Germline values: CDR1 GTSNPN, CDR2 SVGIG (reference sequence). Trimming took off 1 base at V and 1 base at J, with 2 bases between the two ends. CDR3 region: CAWSDSGNTIYF. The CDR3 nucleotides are TGTGCCTGGAGTGATTCTGGAAACACCATATATTTT.

CDR3 sequence (DNA): TGTGCCAGCAGCGTAGGGACTAGCGGGTATCTCTTTGTGGATGAGCAGTTCTTC. It codes for CASSVGTSGYLFVDEQFF. This chain connects TRBV9 to TRBJ2-1; 11 positions match TRBD2. The V segment lost 0 bases and the J segment 8 bases; nucleotides outside the gene matches: 13. The V gene's germline CDR1 is SGDLS and CDR2 YYNGEE. This CDR3 is 18 amino acids long.

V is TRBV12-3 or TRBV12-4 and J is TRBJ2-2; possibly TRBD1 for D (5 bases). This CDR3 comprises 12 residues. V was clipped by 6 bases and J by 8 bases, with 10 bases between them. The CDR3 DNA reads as TGTGCCAGCAGGAAAAGGGGAGGGGAGCTGTTTTTT. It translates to CASRKRGGELFF.

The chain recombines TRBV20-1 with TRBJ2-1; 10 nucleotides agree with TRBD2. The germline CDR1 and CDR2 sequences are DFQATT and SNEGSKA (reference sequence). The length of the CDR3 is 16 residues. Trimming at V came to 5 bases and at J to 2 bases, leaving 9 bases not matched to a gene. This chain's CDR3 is CSAPILLAGAYNEQFF. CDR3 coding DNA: TGCAGTGCTCCTATACTCCTAGCGGGGGCCTACAATGAGCAGTTCTTC.

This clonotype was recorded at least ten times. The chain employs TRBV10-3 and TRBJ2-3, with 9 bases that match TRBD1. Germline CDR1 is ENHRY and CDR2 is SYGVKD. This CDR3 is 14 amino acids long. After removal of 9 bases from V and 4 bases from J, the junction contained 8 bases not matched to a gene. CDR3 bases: TGTGCCATTTTAGGGGACAGGGCCCCAGATACGCAGTATTTT. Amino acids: CAILGDRAPDTQYF.

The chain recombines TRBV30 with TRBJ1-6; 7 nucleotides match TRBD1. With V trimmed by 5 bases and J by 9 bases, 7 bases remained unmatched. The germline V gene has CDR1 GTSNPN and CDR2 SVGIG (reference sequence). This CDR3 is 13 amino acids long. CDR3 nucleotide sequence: TGTGCCTGGTCGGGACAGAAGATTTCACCCCTCCACTTT. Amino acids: CAWSGQKISPLHF.

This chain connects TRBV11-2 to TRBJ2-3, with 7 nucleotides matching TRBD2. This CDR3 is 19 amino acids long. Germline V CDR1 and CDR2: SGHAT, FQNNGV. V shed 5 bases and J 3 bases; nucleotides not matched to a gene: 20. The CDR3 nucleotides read TGTGCCAGCAGCCCAACGGGGTTCCTAGCGGTCGGGGAAACAGATACGCAGTATTTT. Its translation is CASSPTGFLAVGETDTQYF. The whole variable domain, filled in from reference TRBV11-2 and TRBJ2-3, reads EAGVAQSPRYKIIEKRQSVAFWCNPISGHATLYWYQQILGQGPKLLIQFQNNGVVDDSQLPKDRFSAERLKGVDSTLKIQPAKLEDSAVYLCASSPTGFLAVGETDTQYFGPGTRLTVL.

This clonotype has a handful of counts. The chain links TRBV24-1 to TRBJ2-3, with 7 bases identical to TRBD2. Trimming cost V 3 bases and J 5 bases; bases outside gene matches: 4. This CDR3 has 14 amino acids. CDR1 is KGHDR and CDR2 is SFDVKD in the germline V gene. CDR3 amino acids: CATSDRLAGDTQYF. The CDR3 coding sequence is TGTGCCACCAGTGATAGGTTAGCGGGAGATACGCAGTATTTT.

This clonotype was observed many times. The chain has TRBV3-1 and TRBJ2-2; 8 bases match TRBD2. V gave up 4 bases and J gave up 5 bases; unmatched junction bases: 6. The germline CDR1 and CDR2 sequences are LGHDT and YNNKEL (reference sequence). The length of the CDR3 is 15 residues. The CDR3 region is CASSLAGLGTGELFF. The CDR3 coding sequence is TGTGCCAGCAGCCTAGCGGGACTTGGGACCGGGGAGCTGTTTTTT.

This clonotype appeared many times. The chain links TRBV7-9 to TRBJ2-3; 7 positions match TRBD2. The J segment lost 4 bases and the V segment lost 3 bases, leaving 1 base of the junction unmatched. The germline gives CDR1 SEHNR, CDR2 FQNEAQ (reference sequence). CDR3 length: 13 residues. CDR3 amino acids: CASSFAGADTQYF. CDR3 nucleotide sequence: TGTGCCAGCAGCTTTGCGGGAGCAGATACGCAGTATTTT.

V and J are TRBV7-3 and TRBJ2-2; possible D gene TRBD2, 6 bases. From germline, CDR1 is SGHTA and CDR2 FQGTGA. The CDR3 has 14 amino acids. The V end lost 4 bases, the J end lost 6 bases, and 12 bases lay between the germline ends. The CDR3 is CASSSNREPGELFF. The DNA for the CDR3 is TGTGCCAGCAGCTCCAATCGGGAGCCCGGGGAGCTGTTTTTT. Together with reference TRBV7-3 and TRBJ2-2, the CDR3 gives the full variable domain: GAGVSQTPSNKVTEKGKYVELRCDPISGHTALYWYRQSLGQGPEFLIYFQGTGAADDSGLPNDRFFAVRPEGSVSTLKIQRTERGDSAVYLCASSSNREPGELFFGEGSRLTVL.

The CDR3 DNA reads as TGCAGTGCAAAACTAGTAGCACTTAAGGATAATGAGCAGTTCTTC. This gives the protein CSAKLVALKDNEQFF. The rearrangement links TRBV20-1 to TRBJ2-1, with D tentatively TRBD2 (5 bases). CDR1 is DFQATT, CDR2 SNEGSKA, per germline (reference sequence). This CDR3 is 15 amino acids long. Trimming left V 6 bases short and J 7 bases short, with 22 bases between.

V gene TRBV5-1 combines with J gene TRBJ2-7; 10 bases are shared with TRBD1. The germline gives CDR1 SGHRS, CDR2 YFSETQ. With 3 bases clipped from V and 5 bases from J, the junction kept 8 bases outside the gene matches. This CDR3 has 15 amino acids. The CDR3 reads CASSSRQGARDEQYF. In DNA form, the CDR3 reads TGCGCCAGCAGCTCCCGACAGGGGGCGAGGGACGAGCAGTACTTC.

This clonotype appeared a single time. CDR3 in DNA: TGTGCCAGCAGCTACACCAGACAAGACTGGGGAAACACCATATATTTT. Protein product: CASSYTRQDWGNTIYF. This chain connects TRBV7-9 to TRBJ1-3, with D hard to call. The CDR3 extends over 16 amino acids. V shed 4 bases and J shed 4 bases, with 17 bases lying between them. The V gene's germline CDR1 is SEHNR and CDR2 FQNEAQ (reference sequence).

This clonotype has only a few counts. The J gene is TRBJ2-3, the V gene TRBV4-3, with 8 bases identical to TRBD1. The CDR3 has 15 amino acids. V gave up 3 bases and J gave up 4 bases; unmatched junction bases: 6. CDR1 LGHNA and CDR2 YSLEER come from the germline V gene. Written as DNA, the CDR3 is TGCGCCAGCAGCCACGAGGACAGGGTCGCAGATACGCAGTATTTT. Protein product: CASSHEDRVADTQYF.